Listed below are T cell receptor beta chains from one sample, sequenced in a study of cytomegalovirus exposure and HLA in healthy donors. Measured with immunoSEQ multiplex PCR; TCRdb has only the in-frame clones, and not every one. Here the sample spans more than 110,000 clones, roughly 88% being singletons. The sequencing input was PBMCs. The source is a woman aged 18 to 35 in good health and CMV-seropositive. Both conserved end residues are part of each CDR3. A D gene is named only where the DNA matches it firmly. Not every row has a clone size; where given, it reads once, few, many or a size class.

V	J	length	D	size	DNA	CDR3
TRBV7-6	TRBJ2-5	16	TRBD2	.	TGTGCCAGCAGCATATACCGGGACTACCTTCAAGAGACCCAGTACTTC	CASSIYRDYLQETQYF
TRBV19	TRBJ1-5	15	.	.	TGTGCCAGTAGTACACTACAGGGTCCGAACCAGCCCCAGCATTTT	CASSTLQGPNQPQHF
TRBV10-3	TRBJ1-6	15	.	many	TGTGCCATCAGTGACTTGGTAGGGGAAAATTCACCCCTCCACTTT	CAISDLVGENSPLHF
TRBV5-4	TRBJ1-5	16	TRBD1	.	TGTGCCAGCAGCTTGGGGGGGACAGGCGGCAATCAGCCCCAGCATTTT	CASSLGGTGGNQPQHF
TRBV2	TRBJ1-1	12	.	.	TGTGCCAGCAGTGCGGGGTACACTGAAGCTTTCTTT	CASSAGYTEAFF
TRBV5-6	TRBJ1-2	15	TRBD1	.	TGTGCCAGCAGCCATGGGACAGGGGCTAACTATGGCTACACCTTC	CASSHGTGANYGYTF
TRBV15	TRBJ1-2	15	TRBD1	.	TGTGCCACCAGGCTGGGACAGGGCATCACCTATGGCTACACCTTC	CATRLGQGITYGYTF
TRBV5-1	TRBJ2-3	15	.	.	TGCGCCAGCAGCTTTAACCCTAGCGCCTCAGATACGCAGTATTTT	CASSFNPSASDTQYF
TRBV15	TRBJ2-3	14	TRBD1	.	TGTGCCACTAAGGGACAGGCTAGCTCTGATACGCAGTATTTT	CATKGQASSDTQYF
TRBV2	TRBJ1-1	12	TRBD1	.	TGTGCCAGCAGTGGGGACAGCACTGAAGCTTTCTTT	CASSGDSTEAFF
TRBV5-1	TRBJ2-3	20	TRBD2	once	TGCGCCAGCAGCAGAGGGACAGGGGGAGGACTAGCGGGAGGGCCAGATACGCAGTATTTT	CASSRGTGGGLAGGPDTQYF
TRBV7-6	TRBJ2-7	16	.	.	TGTGCCAGCACCCCGGCGGGGGCGGGAGTCTCCTACGAGCAGTACTTC	CASTPAGAGVSYEQYF
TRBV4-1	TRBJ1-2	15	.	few	TGCGCCAGCAGCCAAGCGGGCAGGGAGGGTCGTGGCTACACCTTC	CASSQAGREGRGYTF
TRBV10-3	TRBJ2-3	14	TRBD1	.	TGTGCCATCAGTCCCGGGACAGGGACAGATACGCAGTATTTT	CAISPGTGTDTQYF
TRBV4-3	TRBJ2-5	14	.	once	TGCGCCAGCAGCCAAGACCGGGGGAGGCAGACCCAGTACTTC	CASSQDRGRQTQYF
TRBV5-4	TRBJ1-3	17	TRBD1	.	TGTGCCAGCAGCTTGGGGGTTTCCAGGGGGCGAGGAAACACCATATATTTT	CASSLGVSRGRGNTIYF
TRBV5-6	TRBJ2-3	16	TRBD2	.	TGTGCCAGCAGCCATCTAGCGGGGGCGTCGCCAGATACGCAGTATTTT	CASSHLAGASPDTQYF
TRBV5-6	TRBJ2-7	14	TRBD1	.	TGTGCCAGCAGCCGAGGGACAGGGACCTACGAGCAGTACTTC	CASSRGTGTYEQYF
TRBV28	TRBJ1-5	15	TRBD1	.	TGTGCCAGCAGTTTCCTGGGACAGGGGGATCAGCCCCAGCATTTT	CASSFLGQGDQPQHF
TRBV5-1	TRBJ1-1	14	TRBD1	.	TGCGCCAGCAGACCGGGACAGATGAACACTGAAGCTTTCTTT	CASRPGQMNTEAFF
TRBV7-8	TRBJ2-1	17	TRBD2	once	TGTGCCAGCAGCGACCGAAAGGGGAGCGGGGGGAGGGATGAGCAGTTCTTC	CASSDRKGSGGRDEQFF
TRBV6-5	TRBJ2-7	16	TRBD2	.	TGTGCCAGCAGTTACTCTGGGACTAGCGGGGCCTACGAGCAGTACTTC	CASSYSGTSGAYEQYF
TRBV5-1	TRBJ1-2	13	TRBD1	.	TGCGCCAGCAGCTTGGGACAGGGCTCTGGCTACACCTTC	CASSLGQGSGYTF
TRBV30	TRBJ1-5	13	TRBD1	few	TGTGCCACCGCGAGACAGGGAAATCAGCCCCAGCATTTT	CATARQGNQPQHF
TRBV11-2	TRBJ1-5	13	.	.	TGTGCCAGCAGCAAGGAGAGGAATCAGCCCCAGCATTTT	CASSKERNQPQHF
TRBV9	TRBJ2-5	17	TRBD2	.	TGTGCCAGCAGCTTAGGGACTAGCGGGATGGGTAAAGAGACCCAGTACTTC	CASSLGTSGMGKETQYF